The 32 T cell receptor beta chains in this list originate from one sample, sequenced in a study of blood T cell repertoires in COVID-19 (dated by TCRdb to the early 2020s). The receptor library was made with the immunoSEQ multiplex PCR assay. TCRdb carries this immuneACCESS record with in-frame sequences only. Its versions omit some clonotypes, under half of them owing to an unresolved V gene in the studies checked, with the rest unexplained. The sample records approximately 180,000 clones, 80% to 90% of which are singletons. Of the sample, approximately 10% is held by the ten largest clones. The sequencing input was peripheral blood. The receptors were gathered from a human donor with active or convalescent COVID-19. The donor label of this sample is uncertain.

This sequence joins TRBV2 and TRBJ2-3; D is unresolved. The V end lost 4 bases, the J end lost 3 bases, and 14 bases lay between the germline ends. The germline V gene encodes CDR1 SNHLY and CDR2 FYNNEI. The CDR3 has 15 residues. CDR3 in amino acids: CASSGPARWTDTQYF. The CDR3 DNA sequence: TGTGCCAGCAGTGGGCCGGCTAGATGGACAGATACGCAGTATTTT.

V gene TRBV6-5 combines with J gene TRBJ2-7; no reliable D call. V gave up 0 bases and J gave up 6 bases, with 6 bases separating them. Germline V CDR1 and CDR2: MNHEY, SVGAGI. The CDR3 runs to 12 residues. The CDR3 is CASSYSSSEQYF. In nucleotides, the CDR3 is TGTGCCAGCAGTTACTCCTCGTCCGAGCAGTACTTC.

The chain is built from TRBV6-2 or TRBV6-3 and TRBJ1-1; TRBD1 might be the D (6 bases). The CDR3 contains 17 residues. Germline-derived CDR1 and CDR2 are MNHEY and SVGEGT. The V gene lost 2 bases and the J gene lost 5 bases, with 21 bases spanning the gap. The CDR3 protein is CASSYLSTGLIGTEAFF. The CDR3 nucleotides read TGTGCCAGCAGTTACCTGTCCACAGGGCTTATAGGGACTGAAGCTTTCTTT.

The chain has TRBV2 and TRBJ1-2; possible D gene TRBD1, 5 bases. The CDR3 consists of 12 residues. Germline CDR1 reads SNHLY; CDR2 reads FYNNEI. Trimming removed 4 bases at V and 5 bases at J, with 8 bases between. For the CDR3, the DNA is TGTGCCAGCAGTGTGACAGAATATGGCTACACCTTC. Its protein product is CASSVTEYGYTF.

The chain recombines TRBV7-3 with TRBJ2-7; D possibly corresponds to TRBD2 (5 bases). This CDR3 spans 15 amino acids. Trimming removed 5 bases from V and 5 bases from J, with 19 bases in between. Germline values: CDR1 SGHTA, CDR2 FQGTGA. The CDR3: CASSPLVRETDEQYF. CDR3 coding DNA: TGTGCCAGCAGCCCGTTGGTACGGGAAACAGACGAGCAGTACTTC.

The genes are TRBV4-2 and TRBJ1-6, with 10 nucleotides matching TRBD1. This CDR3 region has 17 residues. Trimming at V came to 6 bases and at J to 1 base, leaving 6 bases not matched to a gene. CDR1 is LGHNA and CDR2 is YNFKEQ in the germline V gene. CDR3 in amino acids: CASRFGQGVSYNSPLHF. The CDR3 nucleotides read TGTGCCAGCAGATTCGGACAGGGGGTTTCCTATAATTCACCCCTCCACTTT.

The chain couples TRBV9 to TRBJ2-7, with no clear D. Trimming took off 0 bases at V and 6 bases at J, with 10 bases between the two ends. This CDR3 has 13 amino acids. CDR1 SGDLS and CDR2 YYNGEE come from the germline V gene. CDR3 residues: CASSVVISGEQYF. CDR3 sequence (DNA): TGTGCCAGCAGCGTAGTAATTAGTGGCGAGCAGTACTTC.

This chain joins TRBV7-3 and TRBJ2-2; 7 positions match TRBD2. This CDR3 comprises 15 residues. Trimming cost V 5 bases and J 6 bases; bases outside gene matches: 9. CDR1 is SGHTA, CDR2 FQGTGA, per germline. The CDR3, as DNA: TGTGCCAGCAGCCCAAGGGCGGGGGTCGCCGGGGAGCTGTTTTTT. This translates into CASSPRAGVAGELFF.

This rearrangement joins TRBV5-4 to TRBJ2-2, with a tentative D call TRBD1 (6 bases). V lost 5 bases to trimming and J lost 0 bases, with 17 bases between them. CDR1 and CDR2 from the germline V gene are SGHNT and YYREEE (reference sequence). This CDR3 has 17 amino acids. In nucleotides, the CDR3 is TGTGCCAGCAGAAATAGACAGGATCTCCCGAACACCGGGGAGCTGTTTTTT. Residues: CASRNRQDLPNTGELFF.

The CDR3 DNA reads TGTGCCAGCAGCTTGGCCGGGGGGCCGCCCTACGAGCAGTACTTC. It is translated as CASSLAGGPPYEQYF. The rearrangement joins TRBV5-5 to TRBJ2-7; TRBD2 is a possible D gene (7 bases). The length of the CDR3 is 15 residues. CDR1 is SGHKS, CDR2 YYEKEE, per germline (reference sequence). V lost 0 bases to trimming and J lost 2 bases, with 12 bases between them.

The chain uses TRBV7-9 and TRBJ1-2, with 8 nucleotides matching TRBD1. This CDR3 contains 16 residues. V trimming: 1 base; J trimming: 8 bases; junction bases outside the gene matches: 12. The germline V gene encodes CDR1 SEHNR and CDR2 FQNEAQ (reference sequence). The CDR3 DNA reads as TGTGCCAGCAGCTTAGAGACAGGGGTATCGACGGGCGGCTACACCTTC. Protein product: CASSLETGVSTGGYTF.

The rearrangement links TRBV10-3 to TRBJ1-5, with D possibly being TRBD1 (6 bases). V lost 0 bases and J 3 bases, leaving 12 bases between the germline ends. CDR1 is ENHRY, CDR2 SYGVKD, per germline. The CDR3 length is 16 residues. The CDR3 region is CAISESGRGSNQPQHF. The DNA of the CDR3 is TGTGCCATCAGTGAGTCGGGCAGGGGCTCCAATCAGCCCCAGCATTTT.

The gene calls are TRBV24-1 and TRBJ2-2; a weak D match, TRBD1 (5 bases). This CDR3 has 13 residues. CDR1 and CDR2 from the germline V gene are KGHDR and SFDVKD. Trimming shortened V by 7 bases and J by 1 base, and 6 bases separated the two germline ends. CDR3 in amino acids: CATRTGNTGELFF. Here the CDR3 DNA reads TGTGCCACCAGAACAGGGAACACCGGGGAGCTGTTTTTT.

V gene TRBV12-3 or TRBV12-4 combines with J gene TRBJ2-7; a possible D gene is TRBD2 (6 bases). The V gene lost 8 bases and the J gene lost 6 bases, with 14 bases spanning the gap. The CDR3 has 12 amino acids. As DNA, the CDR3 is TGTGCCAGCGCACTAGCCCTCGGCGAGCAGTACTTC. It is translated as CASALALGEQYF.

The chain has TRBV5-1 and TRBJ2-2, with 12 bases fitting TRBD2. V lost 3 bases to trimming and J lost 6 bases; unmatched junction nucleotides: 6. Germline CDR1 and CDR2: SGHRS and YFSETQ. CDR3 length: 16 amino acids. In DNA form, the CDR3 reads TGCGCCAGCAGCTCTCCTAGCGGGAGGGCCCCCGGGGAGCTGTTTTTT. This encodes CASSSPSGRAPGELFF.

The V and J genes are TRBV7-2 and TRBJ1-4, with a tentative D call TRBD1 (6 bases). V was cut by 5 bases and J by 5 bases, with 18 bases left in between. Germline CDR1 SGHTA, CDR2 FQGNSA. The CDR3 consists of 16 residues. CDR3 amino acids: CASSPRTQGSNEKLFF. The CDR3, as DNA: TGTGCCAGCAGCCCCAGGACACAGGGCTCCAATGAAAAACTGTTTTTT. The variable domain in full, completed from reference TRBV7-2 and TRBJ1-4, reads GAGVSQSPSNKVTEKGKDVELRCDPISGHTALYWYRQSLGQGLEFLIYFQGNSAPDKSGLPSDRFSAERTGGSVSTLTIQRTQQEDSAVYLCASSPRTQGSNEKLFFGSGTQLSVL.

The chain recombines TRBV4-1 with TRBJ1-4, with D possibly matching TRBD1 (6 bases). CDR3 length: 16 residues. Trimming took off 1 base at V and 7 bases at J, with 16 bases between the two ends. Germline CDR1 reads MGHRA; CDR2 reads YSYEKL. The CDR3 sequence: CASSQVAGAAGEKLFF. Here the CDR3 DNA reads TGCGCCAGCAGCCAAGTGGCAGGGGCGGCAGGTGAAAAACTGTTTTTT.

V is TRBV5-6 and J is TRBJ2-1; TRBD2 is a possible D gene (6 bases). The germline V and J ends were trimmed by 4 bases and 1 base, with 21 bases remaining between them. In germline, CDR1 is SGHDT, CDR2 YYEEEE. The CDR3 consists of 18 residues. The CDR3 nucleotides read TGTGCCAGCAGCCCCGGAACAGCCCAGCGGGTTTCCTACAATGAGCAGTTCTTC. Translated, it gives CASSPGTAQRVSYNEQFF.

The chain carries TRBV6-5 and TRBJ2-3; D perhaps matches TRBD1 (5 bases). Per germline, CDR1 MNHEY and CDR2 SVGAGI. Trimming stripped 0 bases from V and 0 bases from J, with 7 bases between. The CDR3 spans 15 residues. The CDR3 DNA sequence: TGTGCCAGCAGTTACTCGGGGCGGAGCACAGATACGCAGTATTTT. Residues: CASSYSGRSTDTQYF.

V is TRBV6-4 and J is TRBJ2-5, with TRBD2 matching 12 bases. CDR3 size: 18 residues. CDR1 and CDR2 (germline): MRHNA, SNTAGT. V shed 10 bases, J shed 0 bases, and the junction held 15 bases outside the gene matches. The CDR3 nucleotides read TGTGCCAACCAAGGCCCGGGACTAGCGGGCGCAAACCAAGAGACCCAGTACTTC. Amino acids: CANQGPGLAGANQETQYF.

This clone appeared a single time. The sample carries other DNA sequences with the same CDR3. V usage is TRBV28 and J usage is TRBJ2-5, with 7 bases fitting TRBD2. CDR3 length equals 15 residues. The germline V gene has CDR1 MDHEN and CDR2 SYDVKM. The J segment lost 2 bases and the V segment lost 2 bases, leaving 5 bases of the junction unmatched. CDR3 nucleotide sequence: TGTGCCAGCAGTTTACTTTCCGGGGGGCAAGAGACCCAGTACTTC. Protein product: CASSLLSGGQETQYF.

This clone has more than one count but fewer than ten. The V gene is TRBV7-2, the J gene TRBJ1-4; D perhaps matches TRBD1 (5 bases). V lost 4 bases to trimming and J lost 3 bases, with 12 bases between them. CDR1 is SGHTA, CDR2 FQGNSA, per germline. The CDR3 is 15 amino acids. Here the CDR3 DNA reads TGTGCCAGCAGCTCGGGGGGAAGGGCTAATGAAAAACTGTTTTTT. Amino acids: CASSSGGRANEKLFF.

This chain joins TRBV5-4 and TRBJ2-1; perhaps TRBD2 as D (6 bases). CDR1 is SGHNT and CDR2 is YYREEE in the germline V gene (reference sequence). The V and J ends lost 4 bases and 7 bases respectively, with 15 bases between them. This CDR3 comprises 14 residues. DNA of the CDR3: TGTGCCAGCAGCACCGCCGGGACTTGGAATGAGCAGTTCTTC. This gives the protein CASSTAGTWNEQFF.

There are a few counts of this clone. The chain links TRBV19 to TRBJ1-5; 8 bases agree with TRBD1. Germline V CDR1 and CDR2: LNHDA, SQIVND (reference sequence). V was pared by 4 bases and J by 2 bases, with 13 bases of the junction left unmatched. This CDR3 spans 18 amino acids. The DNA of the CDR3 is TGTGCCAGTAGTACGACACTATACAGGGGGGACGGCAATCAGCCCCAGCATTTT. It is translated as CASSTTLYRGDGNQPQHF.

This chain links TRBV20-1 with TRBJ1-1; a weak D match, TRBD1 (6 bases). This CDR3 has 14 amino acids. CDR1 is DFQATT and CDR2 is SNEGSKA in the germline V gene (reference sequence). Deletions cut 3 bases from V and 1 base from J, with 12 bases between. The CDR3 DNA is TGCAGTGCTAGTCCGGCCAGGGGGAACACTGAAGCTTTCTTT. It translates to CSASPARGNTEAFF.

Turning to this clone: One end of the junction does not line up with germline, which may come from a read error. The V gene is TRBV3-1 (or the pseudogene TRBV3-2), the J gene TRBJ2-7; TRBD2 agrees at 12 bases. The CDR3 runs 12 residues. The germline gives CDR1 LGHDT, CDR2 YNNKEL (reference sequence). The DNA for the CDR3 is TGTGCCAGCAGCCAACTAGCGGGAGGGCCGCACTTC. Translated, it gives CASSQLAGGPHF.

The chain combines TRBV6-2 or TRBV6-3 with TRBJ2-3; D may be TRBD2 (6 bases). Looked up from germline, CDR1 is MNHEY and CDR2 is SVGEGT. The CDR3 length is 14 residues. V dropped 2 bases and J dropped 12 bases, with 18 bases sitting between them. The CDR3 DNA sequence: TGTGCCAGCAGTTACAGTAGGGTAGCGGCCCTCCAGTATTTT. This encodes CASSYSRVAALQYF.

The chain couples TRBV18 to TRBJ1-1; D might be TRBD1 (6 bases). CDR3 length: 14 residues. Germline V CDR1 and CDR2: KGHSH, LQKENI. Trimming shortened V by 2 bases and J by 1 base, and 8 bases separated the two germline ends. This CDR3 reads CASSPGQQNTEAFF. The CDR3 coding sequence is TGTGCCAGCTCACCAGGACAGCAGAACACTGAAGCTTTCTTT.

J is TRBJ2-5 and V is TRBV3-1 (or the pseudogene TRBV3-2), with TRBD2 matching 9 bases. Germline loops: CDR1 LGHDT, CDR2 YNNKEL (reference sequence). The CDR3 covers 16 residues. Trimming cost V 1 base and J 4 bases; bases outside gene matches: 7. CDR3 sequence: CASSQGRGGARETQYF. CDR3 sequence (DNA): TGTGCCAGCAGCCAAGGGCGCGGGGGGGCCCGAGAGACCCAGTACTTC.

This chain joins TRBV9 and TRBJ2-1, with 8 bases aligning to TRBD2. The germline V gene encodes CDR1 SGDLS and CDR2 YYNGEE. J was trimmed by 0 bases and V by 3 bases; bases with no gene match: 20. The length of the CDR3 is 21 residues. CDR3 DNA sequence: TGTGCCAGCAGCGACCCTCCATCTTTGCCGGGGGGACTAGACTCCTACAATGAGCAGTTCTTC. Translation gives CASSDPPSLPGGLDSYNEQFF.

V is TRBV5-6 and J is TRBJ1-5; a weak D match, TRBD1 (5 bases). CDR1 is SGHDT, CDR2 YYEEEE, per germline. V gave up 0 bases and J gave up 2 bases, with 6 bases separating them. This CDR3 is 14 amino acids long. The CDR3 DNA reads TGTGCCAGCAGCTTGGGGGGGGGCAATCAGCCCCAGCATTTT. This gives the protein CASSLGGGNQPQHF.

The chain links TRBV7-2 to TRBJ2-7, with D hard to call. Germline V gene lookup returns CDR1 SGHTA and CDR2 FQGNSA. The CDR3 has 15 residues. Trimming stripped 1 base from V and 1 base from J, with 11 bases between. The CDR3 protein is CASSLESQLSYEQYF. In DNA form, the CDR3 reads TGTGCCAGCAGCTTAGAATCCCAGTTGTCCTACGAGCAGTACTTC. The full variable domain, its missing parts supplied by reference TRBV7-2 and TRBJ2-7, is GAGVSQSPSNKVTEKGKDVELRCDPISGHTALYWYRQSLGQGLEFLIYFQGNSAPDKSGLPSDRFSAERTGGSVSTLTIQRTQQEDSAVYLCASSLESQLSYEQYFGPGTRLTVT.